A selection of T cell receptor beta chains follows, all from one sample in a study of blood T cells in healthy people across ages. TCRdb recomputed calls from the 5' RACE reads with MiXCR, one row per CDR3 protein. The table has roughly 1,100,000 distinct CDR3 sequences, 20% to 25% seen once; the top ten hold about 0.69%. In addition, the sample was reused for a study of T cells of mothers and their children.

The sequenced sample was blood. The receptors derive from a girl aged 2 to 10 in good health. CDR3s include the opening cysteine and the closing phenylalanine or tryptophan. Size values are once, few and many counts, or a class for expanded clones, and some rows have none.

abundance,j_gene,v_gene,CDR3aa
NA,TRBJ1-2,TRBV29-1,CSVEDPSTGALDGYTF
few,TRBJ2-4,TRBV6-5,CASSQGLEKNIQYF
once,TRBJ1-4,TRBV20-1,CSARGRATNEKLFF
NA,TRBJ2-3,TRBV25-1,CASTYRGLEDTQYF
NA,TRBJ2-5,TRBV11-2,CASSRPRDPTRRTETQYF
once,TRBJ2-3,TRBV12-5,CTSGSRAGRTTDTQYF
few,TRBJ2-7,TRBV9,CASSVGQSSYEQYF
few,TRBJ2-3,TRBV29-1,CSVEGYTDTQYF
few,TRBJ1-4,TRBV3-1,CASSYGPGQGEKLFF
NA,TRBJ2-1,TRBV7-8,CASSTRQVYNEQFF
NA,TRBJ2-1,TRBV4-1,CASSQRLVNNEQFF
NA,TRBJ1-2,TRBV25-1,CASRGGTVYGYTF
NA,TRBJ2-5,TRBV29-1,CSVVGLGNISKF
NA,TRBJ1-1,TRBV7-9,CASSLGVEPLMNTEAFF
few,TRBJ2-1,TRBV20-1,CSARAGSGVGYEQFF
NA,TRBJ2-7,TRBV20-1,CSASFGGDEQYF
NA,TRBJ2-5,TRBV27,CASSSLYPLGETQYF
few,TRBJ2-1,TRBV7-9,CASNLDYNEQFF
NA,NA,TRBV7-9,CASSFGVYYEQYF
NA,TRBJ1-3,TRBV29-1,CSAVGGHSGNTIYF
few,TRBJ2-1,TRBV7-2,CASSFDTSGVFYNEQFF
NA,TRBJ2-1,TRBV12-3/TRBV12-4,CASSRTSKEQFF
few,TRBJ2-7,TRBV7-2,CASSRSREQYF
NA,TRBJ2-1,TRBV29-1,CSVEGLSRRYNEQFF
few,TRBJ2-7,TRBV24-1,CATSDLHNEQYF
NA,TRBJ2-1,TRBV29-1,CSVATSGSIHEQFF
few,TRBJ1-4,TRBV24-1,CATSDSRGSGEKLFF
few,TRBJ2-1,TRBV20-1,CSARDRGLAGGHREQFF
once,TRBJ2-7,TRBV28,CASSARSSYEQYF
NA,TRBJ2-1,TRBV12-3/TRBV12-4,CASSPRSGKQFF
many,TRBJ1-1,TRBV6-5,CASSPPGAEAFF
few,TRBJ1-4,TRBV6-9,CASSFWLEEKLFF
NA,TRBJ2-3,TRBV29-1,CSVLTRGTDTQYF
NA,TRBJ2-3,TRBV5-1,CASSLEVSGSDTQYF
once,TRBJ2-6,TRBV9,CASSDRSTRSGANVLTF